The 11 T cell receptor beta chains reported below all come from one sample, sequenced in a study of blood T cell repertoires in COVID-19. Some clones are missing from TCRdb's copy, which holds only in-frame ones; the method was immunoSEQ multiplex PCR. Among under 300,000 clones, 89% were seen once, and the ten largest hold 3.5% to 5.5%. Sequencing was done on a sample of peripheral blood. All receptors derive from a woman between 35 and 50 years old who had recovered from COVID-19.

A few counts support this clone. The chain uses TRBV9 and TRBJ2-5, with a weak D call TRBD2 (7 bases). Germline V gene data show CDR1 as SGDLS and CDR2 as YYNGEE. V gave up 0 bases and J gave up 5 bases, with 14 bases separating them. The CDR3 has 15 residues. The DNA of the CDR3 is TGTGCCAGCAGCGTAGTGGGGGGGGCACAGGAGACCCAGTACTTC. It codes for CASSVVGGAQETQYF. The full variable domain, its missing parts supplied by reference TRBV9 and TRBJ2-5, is DSGVTQTPKHLITATGQRVTLRCSPRSGDLSVYWYQQSLDQGLQFLIQYYNGEERAKGNILERFSAQQFPDLHSELNLSSLELGDSALYFCASSVVGGAQETQYFGPGTRLLVL.

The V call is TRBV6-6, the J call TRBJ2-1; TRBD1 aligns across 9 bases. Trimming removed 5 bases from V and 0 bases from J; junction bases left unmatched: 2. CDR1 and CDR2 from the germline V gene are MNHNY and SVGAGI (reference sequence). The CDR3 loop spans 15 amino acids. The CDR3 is CASSQQGASYNEQFF. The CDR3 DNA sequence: TGTGCCAGCAGTCAACAGGGGGCCTCCTACAATGAGCAGTTCTTC.

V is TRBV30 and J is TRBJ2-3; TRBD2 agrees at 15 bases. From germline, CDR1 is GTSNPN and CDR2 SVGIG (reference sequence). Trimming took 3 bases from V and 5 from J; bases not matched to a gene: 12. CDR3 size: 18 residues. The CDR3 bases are TGTGCCTGGAGGGAACCGGGACTAGCGGGGGGATCGGGAGATACGCAGTATTTT. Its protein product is CAWREPGLAGGSGDTQYF. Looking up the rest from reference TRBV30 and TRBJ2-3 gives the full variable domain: SQTIHQWPATLVQPVGSPLSLECTVEGTSNPNLYWYRQAAGRGLQLLFYSVGIGQISSEVPQNLSASRPQDRQFILSSKKLLLSDSGFYLCAWREPGLAGGSGDTQYFGPGTRLTVL.

The CDR3 is CASSQSSGVSNQPQHF. The CDR3 nucleotides are TGTGCCAGCAGCCAATCCTCGGGAGTAAGCAATCAGCCCCAGCATTTT. The gene calls are TRBV3-1 (or the pseudogene TRBV3-2) and TRBJ1-5, with D uncertain. The length of the CDR3 is 16 residues. CDR1 and CDR2 (germline): LGHDT, YNNKEL (reference sequence). V was clipped by 2 bases and J by 1 base, with 12 bases between them.

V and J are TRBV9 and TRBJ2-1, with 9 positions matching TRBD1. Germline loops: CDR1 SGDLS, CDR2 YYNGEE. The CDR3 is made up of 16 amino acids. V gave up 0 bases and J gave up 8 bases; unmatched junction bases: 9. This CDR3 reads CASSVVRDRVVDEQFF. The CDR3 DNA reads TGTGCCAGCAGCGTAGTCCGGGACAGGGTGGTCGATGAGCAGTTCTTC. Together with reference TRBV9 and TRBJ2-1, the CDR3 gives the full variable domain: DSGVTQTPKHLITATGQRVTLRCSPRSGDLSVYWYQQSLDQGLQFLIQYYNGEERAKGNILERFSAQQFPDLHSELNLSSLELGDSALYFCASSVVRDRVVDEQFFGPGTRLTVL.

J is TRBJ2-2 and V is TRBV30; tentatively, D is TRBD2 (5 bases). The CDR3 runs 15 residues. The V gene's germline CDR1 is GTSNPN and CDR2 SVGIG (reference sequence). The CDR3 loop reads CASLSWRPNTGELFF. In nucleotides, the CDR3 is TGTGCTTCCTTGAGTTGGAGGCCCAACACCGGGGAGCTGTTTTTT.

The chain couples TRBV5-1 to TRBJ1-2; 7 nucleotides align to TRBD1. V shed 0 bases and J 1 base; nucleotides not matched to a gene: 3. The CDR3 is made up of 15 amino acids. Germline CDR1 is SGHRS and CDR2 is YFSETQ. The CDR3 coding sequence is TGCGCCAGCAGCTTGGAGGGACAGCTTAACTATGGCTACACCTTC. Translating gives CASSLEGQLNYGYTF.

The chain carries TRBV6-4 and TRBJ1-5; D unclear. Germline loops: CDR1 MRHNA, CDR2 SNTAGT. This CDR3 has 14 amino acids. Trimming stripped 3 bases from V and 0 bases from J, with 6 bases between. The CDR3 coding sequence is TGTGCCAGCAGTGAAACATTTAGCAATCAGCCCCAGCATTTT. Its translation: CASSETFSNQPQHF.

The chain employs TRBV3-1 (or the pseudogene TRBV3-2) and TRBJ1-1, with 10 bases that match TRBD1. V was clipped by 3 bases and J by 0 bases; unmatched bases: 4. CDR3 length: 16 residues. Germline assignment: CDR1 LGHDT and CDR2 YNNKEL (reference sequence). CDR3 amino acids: CASSQEGQGVNTEAFF. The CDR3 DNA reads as TGTGCCAGCAGCCAGGAAGGACAGGGGGTGAACACTGAAGCTTTCTTT.

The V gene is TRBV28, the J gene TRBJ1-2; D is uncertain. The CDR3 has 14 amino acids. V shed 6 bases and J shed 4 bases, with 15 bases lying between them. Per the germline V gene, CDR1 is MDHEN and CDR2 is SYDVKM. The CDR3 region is CASSPSSGSYGYTF. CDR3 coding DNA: TGTGCCAGCAGCCCCTCATCGGGGAGCTATGGCTACACCTTC.

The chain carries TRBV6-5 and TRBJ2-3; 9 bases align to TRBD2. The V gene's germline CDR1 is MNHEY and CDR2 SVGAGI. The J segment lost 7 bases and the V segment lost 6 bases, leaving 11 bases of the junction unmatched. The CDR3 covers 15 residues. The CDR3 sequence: CASRQGTSSLNTQYF. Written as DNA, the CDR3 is TGTGCCAGCAGACAAGGGACTAGCTCTCTAAATACGCAGTATTTT.